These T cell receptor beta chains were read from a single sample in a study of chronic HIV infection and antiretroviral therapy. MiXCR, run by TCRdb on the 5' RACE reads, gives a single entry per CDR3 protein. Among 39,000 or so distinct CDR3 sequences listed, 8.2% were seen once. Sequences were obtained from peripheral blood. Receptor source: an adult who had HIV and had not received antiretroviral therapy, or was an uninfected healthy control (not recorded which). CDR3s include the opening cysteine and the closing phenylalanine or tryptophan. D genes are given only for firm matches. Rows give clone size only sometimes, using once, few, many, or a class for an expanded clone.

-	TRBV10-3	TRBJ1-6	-	TGTGCCACCCGGGACAAAGGTGCTGCACCCCTCCACTTT	CATRDKGAAPLHF
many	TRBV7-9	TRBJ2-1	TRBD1	TGTGCCAGCAGGTCCGACAGGGAAAACTACAATGAGCAGTTCTTC	CASRSDRENYNEQFF
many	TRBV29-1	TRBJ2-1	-	TGCAGCGGCCAGGGGGGTCTAGCGGATGAGCAGTTCTTC	CSGQGGLADEQFF
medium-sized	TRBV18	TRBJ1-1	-	TGTGCCAGCTCACGTTTAGGGGACACTGAAGCTTTCTTT	CASSRLGDTEAFF
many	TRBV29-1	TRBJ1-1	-	TGCAGCGTTGTAAATTCTGAAGCTTTCTTT	CSVVNSEAFF
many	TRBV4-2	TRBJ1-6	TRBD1	TGTGCCAGCAGCCAAGAAGGCAGGGGGGATACAAATTCACCCCTCCACTTT	CASSQEGRGDTNSPLHF
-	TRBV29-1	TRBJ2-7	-	TGCAGCGTTGAAAGTCAGGAGAACTACGAGCAGTACTTC	CSVESQENYEQYF
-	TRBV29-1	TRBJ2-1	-	TGCAGCGTTGATAACGGGGAGCAGTTCTTC	CSVDNGEQFF
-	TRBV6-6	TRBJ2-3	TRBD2	TGTGCCAGCAGATTAAGCGGACTAGCGGCTAGCACAGATACGCAGTATTTT	CASRLSGLAASTDTQYF
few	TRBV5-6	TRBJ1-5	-	TGTGCCAGCAGCTTGGGGTGGAATCAGCCCCAGCATTTT	CASSLGWNQPQHF
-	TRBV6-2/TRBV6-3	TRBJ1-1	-	TGTGCCAGCATTTGGGAAACCGGGACAAAGGCCACTGAAACTTTCTTT	CASIWETGTKATETFF
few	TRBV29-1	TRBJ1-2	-	TGCAGCGTCCGGCAGGAGGGGCACTATGGCTACACCTTC	CSVRQEGHYGYTF
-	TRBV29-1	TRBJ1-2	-	TGCAGCGTTGAAGGGGAGGGGGTGCCCTATGGCTACACCTTC	CSVEGEGVPYGYTF
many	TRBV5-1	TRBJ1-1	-	TGCGCCAGCAGCTTGGTTGGGGGTGAAGCTTTCTTT	CASSLVGGEAFF
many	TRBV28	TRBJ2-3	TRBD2	TGTGCCAGCAGCCTTACTAGCGGGAGGGCCCCCACAGATACGCAGTATTTT	CASSLTSGRAPTDTQYF
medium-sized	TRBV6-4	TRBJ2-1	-	TGTGCCAGCAGTGACGGGACCACCAATGAGCAGTTCTTC	CASSDGTTNEQFF
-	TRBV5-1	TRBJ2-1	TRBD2	TGCGCCAGCACCCAATTTAGCGGGACCTACAATGAGCAGTTCTTC	CASTQFSGTYNEQFF
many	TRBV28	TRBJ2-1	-	TGTGCCAGCAGTTTACTCTCGGAGGGAGGTGAGCAGTTCTTC	CASSLLSEGGEQFF
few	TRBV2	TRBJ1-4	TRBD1	TGTGCCGGCCAGGACAGGGCTGGTGAAAAACTGTTTTTT	CAGQDRAGEKLFF
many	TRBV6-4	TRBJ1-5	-	TGTGCCAGCAGTGGCCGGACAGCTAGCAATCAGCCCCAGCATTTT	CASSGRTASNQPQHF
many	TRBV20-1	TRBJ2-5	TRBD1	TGCAGTGCTAATTCCGGACAGGCGATCCAAGAGACCCAGTACTTC	CSANSGQAIQETQYF
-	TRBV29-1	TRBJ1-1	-	TGCAGCGTTGATATGAGGGGAAGCGTGGCAGCTTTCTTT	CSVDMRGSVAAFF
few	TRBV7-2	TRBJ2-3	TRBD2	TGTGCCAGCAGCCCGGGACTAGCGCAAACTACGCAGTATTTT	CASSPGLAQTTQYF
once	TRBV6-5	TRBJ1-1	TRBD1	TGTGCCAGCAGTTCCACTACAACAGGGGGTGTAGCTTTCTTT	CASSSTTTGGVAFF
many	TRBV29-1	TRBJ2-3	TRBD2	TGCAGCGTTGTAGGGGATAGCGGGAGGGCCCATTCGGATACGCAGTATTTT	CSVVGDSGRAHSDTQYF
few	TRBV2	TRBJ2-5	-	TGTGCCAGCAGTTCGTTGGTGACCCAGTACTTC	CASSSLVTQYF
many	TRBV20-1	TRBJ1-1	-	TGCAGTGCTAGCGGCGGGGGTTTTACTGAAGCTTTCTTT	CSASGGGFTEAFF
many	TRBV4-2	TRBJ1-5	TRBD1	TGTGCCAGCAGCCAATTTTGGGACAGGGCCCAGCCCCAGCATTTT	CASSQFWDRAQPQHF
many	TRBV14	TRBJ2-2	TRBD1	TGTGCCAGCAGCCAAGAAGGGGGCACACTAGATCCTAACACCGGGGAGCTGTTTTTT	CASSQEGGTLDPNTGELFF
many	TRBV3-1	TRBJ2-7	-	TGTGCCAGCAGCCAAGATTCCAGGGGTATTACCTACGAGCAGTACTTC	CASSQDSRGITYEQYF
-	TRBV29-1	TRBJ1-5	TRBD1	TGCAGCGCCGGGACAGGGGAGAGCAATCAGCCCCAGCATTTT	CSAGTGESNQPQHF
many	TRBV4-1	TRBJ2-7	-	TGCGCCAGCAGCCAAGTGGCCGGGGTTCGGGAGCAGTACTTC	CASSQVAGVREQYF
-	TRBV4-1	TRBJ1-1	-	TGCGCCAGCAGCCAAGATGGGGCGTCGACTGAAACTTTCTTT	CASSQDGASTETFF
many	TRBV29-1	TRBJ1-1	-	TGCAGAGATGATGATTACAGGGTCACTGAAGCTTTCTTT	CRDDDYRVTEAFF
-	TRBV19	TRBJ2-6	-	TGTGCCAGTAGTATCACCTCTGGGGCCAACGTCCTGACTTTC	CASSITSGANVLTF
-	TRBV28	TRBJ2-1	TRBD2	TGTGCCAGCAAGGGCGGGAGTATAGGGAATGAGCAGTTCTTC	CASKGGSIGNEQFF
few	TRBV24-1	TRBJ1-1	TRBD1	TGTGCCACCAGAGAGGGACAGGGGGACGCTGAAGCTTTCTTT	CATREGQGDAEAFF
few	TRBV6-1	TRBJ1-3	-	TGTGCCAGTATCGGCCTTTGGGACCCATCTGGAAACACCATATATTTT	CASIGLWDPSGNTIYF
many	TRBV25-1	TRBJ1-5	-	TGTGCCAGCAGTGGAGACAGAGTCAATCAGCCCCAGCATTTT	CASSGDRVNQPQHF
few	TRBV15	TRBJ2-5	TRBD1	TGTGCCACCAGCGAGGGGGCCGGGGAGACCCAGTACTTC	CATSEGAGETQYF
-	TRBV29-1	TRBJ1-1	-	TGCAGCGTTGGGGTCGGCAGCCCGAACACTGAAGCTTTCTTT	CSVGVGSPNTEAFF
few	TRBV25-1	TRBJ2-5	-	TGTGCCAGCAGTGAAGGACCGGAAGAGACCCAGTACTTC	CASSEGPEETQYF
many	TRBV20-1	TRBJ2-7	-	TGCAGTGCTAGAACCTACGAGCAGTACTTC	CSARTYEQYF
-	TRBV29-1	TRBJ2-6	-	TGCAGCGCCACTCAGGGGGCCAACGTCCTGACTTTC	CSATQGANVLTF
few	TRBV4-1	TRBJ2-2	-	TGCGCCAGCAGCCAAGATACGGTACTCTTCAACACCGGGGAGCTGTTTTTT	CASSQDTVLFNTGELFF
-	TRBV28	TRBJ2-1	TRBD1	TGTGCCAGCAGTCCCACTGCGGAGAGGGGACAGGGCTACAATGAGCAGTTCTTC	CASSPTAERGQGYNEQFF
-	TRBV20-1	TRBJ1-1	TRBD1	TGCAGTGCTAGGCAGGGGGGGACTGAAACTTTCTTT	CSARQGGTETFF
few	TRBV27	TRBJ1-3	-	TGTGCCAGCAGCCCTAACAGGGCCGGGGGTACCATATATTTT	CASSPNRAGGTIYF
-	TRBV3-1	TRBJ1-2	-	TGTGCCAGCAGCCACGATAGGGGGAGGTATGGCTACACCTTC	CASSHDRGRYGYTF
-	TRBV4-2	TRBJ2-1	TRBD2	TGTGCCAGCAGCCAAAGGGCTAGCGGGAGGGACGAGCAGTTCTTC	CASSQRASGRDEQFF
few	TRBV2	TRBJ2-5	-	TGTGCCAGCAGTGAGGCCCTAGAGGAGACCCAGTACTTC	CASSEALEETQYF
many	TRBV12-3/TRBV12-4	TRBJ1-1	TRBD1	TGTGCCAGCAGACCCCCAGGGGGATCTGAAGCTTTCTTT	CASRPPGGSEAFF
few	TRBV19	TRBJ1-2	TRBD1	TGTGCCAGTCGACAGGGTCCTAACTATGGCTACACCTTC	CASRQGPNYGYTF
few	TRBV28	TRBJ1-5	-	TGTGCCAGCAGCTCAGGGGGCAATCAGCCCCAGCATTTT	CASSSGGNQPQHF
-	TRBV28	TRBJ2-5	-	TGTGCCAGCAGTTTAGAATTGGAGATTCAAGGAGAGACCCAGTACTTC	CASSLELEIQGETQYF
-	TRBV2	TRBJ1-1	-	TGTGCCACCCAGCCCCCCATGAACACTGAAGCTTTCTTT	CATQPPMNTEAFF
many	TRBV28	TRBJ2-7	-	TGTGCCAGCAGCCCCCGGCCCTACGAGCAGTACTTC	CASSPRPYEQYF